Listed below are T cell receptor beta chains from one sample, sequenced in a study of blood T cell repertoires in COVID-19. Using immunoSEQ multiplex PCR, the repertoire was profiled, and TCRdb retains in-frame clones only, with some absent. The sample lists more than 200,000 clones, 80% to 90% seen once, with 7.2% in the top ten. The sequenced sample was PBMCs or T cells enriched from blood (not recorded which). These receptors were collected from a man aged 25 to 40 in a cohort exposed to, infected with or recovered from COVID-19 (not recorded which). Both conserved end residues are part of each CDR3. Each record gives: J gene, D gene, V gene, clone size, CDR3 DNA, CDR3 protein. A D gene is named only where the DNA matches it firmly. Rows may omit the clone size; those that give it use once, few, many or a size class.

TRBJ1-4	NA	TRBV27	NA	TGTGCCAGCACCGACAGTGCAACTAATGAAAAACTGTTTTTT	CASTDSATNEKLFF
TRBJ1-5	TRBD1	TRBV4-1	NA	TGCGCCAGCAGCCCCGGTCGGACAGGGCGCAATCAGCCCCAGCATTTT	CASSPGRTGRNQPQHF
TRBJ1-1	NA	TRBV3-1/TRBV3-2	NA	TGTGCCAGCAGCCAATGGGGGAGGGGGGCCGCTTTCTTT	CASSQWGRGAAFF
TRBJ2-1	TRBD2	TRBV27	once	TGTGCCAGCAGTTTCCCCGGACTAGCGGGAGAGGCCGGTGAGCAGTTCTTC	CASSFPGLAGEAGEQFF
TRBJ1-5	TRBD1	TRBV27	NA	TGTGCCAGCAGTGTGGGACAGGGGGCTTATCAGCCCCAGCATTTT	CASSVGQGAYQPQHF
TRBJ2-7	NA	TRBV7-2	NA	TGTGCCAGCAGCGGGGGACTCAAAGGCTACGAGCAGTACTTC	CASSGGLKGYEQYF
TRBJ2-7	TRBD1	TRBV27	NA	TGTGCCAGCAGTTTAGGGACAGGGGGCGAGCAGTACTTC	CASSLGTGGEQYF
TRBJ1-1	NA	TRBV11-2	NA	TGTGCCAGCAGCTTAGTATTACCCCGTAGCACTGAAGCTTTCTTT	CASSLVLPRSTEAFF
TRBJ2-3	TRBD2	TRBV28	once	TGTGCCAGCAGTTCGACTAGCATTAGCACAGATACGCAGTATTTT	CASSSTSISTDTQYF
TRBJ2-3	NA	TRBV13	NA	TGTGCCAGCAGCTTGACAACAGGGCGCACAGATACGCAGTATTTT	CASSLTTGRTDTQYF
TRBJ2-1	TRBD2	TRBV6-5	NA	TGTGCCAGCAGTCCGGGACTAGCGAACTACAATGAGCAGTTCTTC	CASSPGLANYNEQFF
TRBJ2-3	TRBD1	TRBV29-1	few	TGCAGCGCAACCGGGACAGGTGGGGGGGATACGCAGTATTTT	CSATGTGGGDTQYF
TRBJ1-5	NA	TRBV24-1	NA	TGTGCCACCAGTGAAGCGGGATCCATTTCCACTCAGCCCCAGCATTTT	CATSEAGSISTQPQHF
TRBJ2-5	TRBD2	TRBV7-2	NA	TGTGCCAGCAGGAGGACTAGCGTTCCGGAGACCCAGTACTTC	CASRRTSVPETQYF
TRBJ1-1	NA	TRBV6-5	NA	TGTGCCAGCAGTTACTCGAGAAAACCTAGCACTGAAGCTTTCTTT	CASSYSRKPSTEAFF
TRBJ2-1	NA	TRBV7-2	NA	TGTGCCAGCAGCTCCAGTTCCGACAGGGAGCAGTTCTTC	CASSSSSDREQFF
TRBJ1-5	TRBD1	TRBV10-3	NA	TGTGCCATCAGCCCGGGACAGGGGAACAATCAGCCCCAGCATTTT	CAISPGQGNNQPQHF
TRBJ2-7	NA	TRBV5-1	NA	TGCGCCAGCAGCTTCCGGGAAGGGTCCTACGAGCAGTACTTC	CASSFREGSYEQYF
TRBJ2-6	NA	TRBV28	NA	TGTGCCAGCAGTTCCACGGGCAACGTCCTGACTTTC	CASSSTGNVLTF
TRBJ2-7	NA	TRBV27	NA	TGTGCCAGCAGTTACCGACAGAACTACGAGCAGTACTTC	CASSYRQNYEQYF
TRBJ2-1	TRBD2	TRBV19	NA	TGTGCCAGTAGTACCCTAGCGGGAGGGTCCGGGGACAATGAGCAGTTCTTC	CASSTLAGGSGDNEQFF